The 8 T cell receptor beta chains below all came from one sample that was sequenced in a study of naive and memory T cell subsets. Both TRBC1 and TRBC2 were covered by a beta constant-region primer of two equimolar oligonucleotides. One entry per CDR3 protein, called by TCRdb with MiXCR from the UMI-ligation and nested PCR reads. The table has 75,000 to 85,000 distinct CDR3 sequences, about an eighth seen once. Sequencing was done on a sample of central memory CD4+ T cells from blood. Receptor source: a human donor in good health.

This clonotype has just a few counts. The chain recombines TRBV28 with TRBJ1-2; D is possibly TRBD1 (6 bases). The CDR3 runs 13 residues. V lost 7 bases and J lost 4, with 13 bases in between. Germline CDR1 and CDR2: MDHEN and SYDVKM. The CDR3 loop reads CASTQGSGYGYTF. The DNA for the CDR3 is TGTGCCAGCACACAGGGATCCGGCTATGGCTACACCTTC.

Remarks on this clonotype: Possible read error: a much larger clone is one base away. The chain employs TRBV10-3 and TRBJ1-1; a possible D gene is TRBD1 (5 bases). This CDR3 is built from 14 residues. Germline loops: CDR1 ENHRY, CDR2 SYGVKD. The ends were cut back, 2 bases at V and 6 bases at J, with 13 bases in the middle. CDR3 nucleotides: TGTGCCATCAGTGAGGTTCTTCGGGGCCCTGAAGCTTTCTTT. Protein sequence: CAISEVLRGPEAFF.

In its sample, this clonotype was seen a few times. The genes are TRBV10-3 and TRBJ1-1; a weak D match, TRBD1 (6 bases). V lost 10 bases, J lost 6 bases, and 18 bases lay in between. Germline-derived CDR1 and CDR2 are ENHRY and SYGVKD. The CDR3 has 13 amino acids. As DNA, the CDR3 is TGTGCCACCGGGGGGGGCAGGGGCCCTGAAGCTTTCTTT. Residues: CATGGGRGPEAFF.

This clonotype was counted between two and nine times. The CDR3 DNA is TGTGCCAGCAGCACAGGACAGGGTCACCACGAGCAGTACTTC. This codes for CASSTGQGHHEQYF. J is TRBJ2-7 and V is TRBV12-3 or TRBV12-4, with 8 bases that match TRBD1. This CDR3 has 14 amino acids. Trimming cost V 6 bases and J 5 bases; bases outside gene matches: 9.

This clonotype was picked up a small number of times. V usage is TRBV7-6 and J usage is TRBJ2-1, with D possibly TRBD1 on 5 matching bases. Trimming left V 1 base short and J 11 bases short, with 6 bases between. This CDR3 is 11 amino acids long. Looked up from germline, CDR1 is SGHVS and CDR2 is FNYEAQ. The CDR3 region is CASSLGQKQFF. The CDR3 DNA reads as TGTGCCAGCAGCTTAGGACAGAAGCAGTTCTTC.

This chain connects TRBV6-5 to TRBJ2-3; D gene unclear. The CDR3 length is 13 residues. The germline CDR1 and CDR2 sequences are MNHEY and SVGAGI. V was shortened by 8 bases and J by 0 bases, with 9 bases between the two germline ends. The CDR3: CASLSTSTDTQYF. The CDR3 coding sequence is TGTGCCAGCCTGTCGACTAGCACAGATACGCAGTATTTT.

This clonotype showed up many times. This chain joins TRBV5-1 and TRBJ2-6, with D hard to call. Germline assignment: CDR1 SGHRS and CDR2 YFSETQ. Trimming took off 4 bases at V and 2 bases at J, with 10 bases between the two ends. The CDR3 is made up of 15 amino acids. CDR3 region: CASSQSSPGANVLTF. The CDR3 region has the DNA TGCGCCAGCAGCCAATCGAGTCCTGGGGCCAACGTCCTGACTTTC.

This clonotype has more than one count but fewer than ten. The gene calls are TRBV14 and TRBJ1-5; no clear D gene. V was clipped by 5 bases and J by 6 bases, with 11 bases between them. The CDR3 sequence is 13 residues long. Germline-derived CDR1 and CDR2 are SGHDN and FVKESK. The CDR3 nucleotides are TGTGCCAGCAGCAGAGACGAGGGTCAGCCCCAGCATTTT. Its translation is CASSRDEGQPQHF.